Listed below are T cell receptor beta chains from one sample, sequenced in a study of blood T cell repertoires in COVID-19. Sequencing was performed with immunoSEQ multiplex PCR; in TCRdb, only in-frame clones are kept and a portion is missing. The table shows approximately 60,000 clones, with less than 80% occurring only once. The sequenced sample was peripheral blood. Source of these receptors: a man aged 60 to 75 with acute or convalescent COVID-19. The CDR3 runs from the conserved cysteine through the conserved F or W. The D gene is left open where the match is weak. Clone size, where shown, is once, few, many, or a class for clones that have expanded.

J gene: TRBJ2-1; D gene: NA; clone size: NA; V gene: TRBV19; CDR3 protein: CASSMPGSYNEQFF; CDR3 DNA: TGTGCCAGTAGTATGCCAGGCAGCTACAATGAGCAGTTCTTC
J gene: TRBJ1-1; D gene: NA; clone size: NA; V gene: TRBV5-6; CDR3 protein: CASSLTGTEAFF; CDR3 DNA: TGTGCCAGCAGCTTGACTGGGACAGAAGCTTTCTTT
J gene: TRBJ1-2; D gene: NA; clone size: NA; V gene: TRBV12-5; CDR3 protein: CASGPVRGGSYGYTF; CDR3 DNA: TGTGCTAGTGGTCCTGTCCGGGGGGGTAGCTATGGCTACACCTTC
J gene: TRBJ2-7; D gene: TRBD1; clone size: NA; V gene: TRBV2; CDR3 protein: CASRGDRGRYEQYF; CDR3 DNA: TGTGCCAGCAGGGGGGACAGGGGTCGGTACGAGCAGTACTTC
J gene: TRBJ2-3; D gene: TRBD2; clone size: NA; V gene: TRBV15; CDR3 protein: CATSRAGGRDTQYF; CDR3 DNA: TGTGCCACCAGCAGGGCCGGGGGGAGAGATACGCAGTATTTT
J gene: TRBJ2-7; D gene: NA; clone size: NA; V gene: TRBV5-4; CDR3 protein: CASSLTQRAYEQYF; CDR3 DNA: TGTGCCAGCAGCTTGACCCAGCGGGCCTACGAGCAGTACTTC
J gene: TRBJ2-5; D gene: TRBD2; clone size: NA; V gene: TRBV29-1; CDR3 protein: CSVDSREGVETQYF; CDR3 DNA: TGCAGCGTTGACTCGCGGGAGGGCGTAGAGACCCAGTACTTC
J gene: TRBJ2-7; D gene: NA; clone size: NA; V gene: TRBV3-1/TRBV3-2; CDR3 protein: CASSQGIGLEQYF; CDR3 DNA: TGTGCCAGCAGCCAAGGAATCGGTCTCGAGCAGTACTTC
J gene: TRBJ2-1; D gene: NA; clone size: NA; V gene: TRBV7-3; CDR3 protein: CASSLTGDIYNEQFF; CDR3 DNA: TGTGCCAGCAGCTTAACGGGGGACATTTACAATGAGCAGTTCTTC
J gene: TRBJ2-1; D gene: NA; clone size: NA; V gene: TRBV7-3; CDR3 protein: CASSFQGRNEQFF; CDR3 DNA: TGTGCCAGCAGCTTTCAGGGAAGGAATGAGCAGTTCTTC
J gene: TRBJ2-7; D gene: TRBD1; clone size: few; V gene: TRBV19; CDR3 protein: CASGGQPYEQYF; CDR3 DNA: TGTGCCAGTGGGGGACAGCCCTACGAGCAGTACTTC
J gene: TRBJ2-2; D gene: NA; clone size: NA; V gene: TRBV5-1; CDR3 protein: CASSLLINTGELFF; CDR3 DNA: TGCGCCAGCAGCTTACTTATTAACACCGGGGAGCTGTTTTTT
J gene: TRBJ2-3; D gene: TRBD1; clone size: NA; V gene: TRBV29-1; CDR3 protein: CSDTGQGWDTQYF; CDR3 DNA: TGCAGCGACACGGGACAGGGCTGGGATACGCAGTATTTT
J gene: TRBJ1-5; D gene: NA; clone size: NA; V gene: TRBV29-1; CDR3 protein: CSVGQGNQPQHF; CDR3 DNA: TGCAGCGTTGGACAGGGCAATCAGCCCCAGCATTTT
J gene: TRBJ2-1; D gene: TRBD2; clone size: few; V gene: TRBV4-2; CDR3 protein: CASSPKYRGGYNEQFF; CDR3 DNA: TGTGCCAGCAGCCCCAAGTACCGGGGGGGCTACAATGAGCAGTTCTTC
J gene: TRBJ2-2; D gene: TRBD2; clone size: NA; V gene: TRBV5-1; CDR3 protein: CASSYRTSGANTGELFF; CDR3 DNA: TGCGCCAGCAGCTACCGGACTAGCGGTGCGAACACCGGGGAGCTGTTTTTT
J gene: TRBJ2-6; D gene: NA; clone size: NA; V gene: TRBV27; CDR3 protein: CASSLSGAYGANVLTF; CDR3 DNA: TGTGCCAGCAGTTTATCGGGGGCATACGGGGCCAACGTCCTGACTTTC
J gene: TRBJ1-6; D gene: NA; clone size: NA; V gene: TRBV5-8; CDR3 protein: CASIQTANNSPLHF; CDR3 DNA: TGTGCCAGCATACAGACAGCTAATAATTCACCCCTCCACTTT
J gene: TRBJ2-2; D gene: TRBD2; clone size: NA; V gene: TRBV9; CDR3 protein: CASSDKIPGLAGVPGELFF; CDR3 DNA: TGTGCCAGCAGCGACAAAATCCCGGGACTAGCGGGAGTCCCCGGGGAGCTGTTTTTT
J gene: TRBJ2-2; D gene: TRBD2; clone size: NA; V gene: TRBV19; CDR3 protein: CASSIEGLAGETGELFF; CDR3 DNA: TGTGCCAGTAGTATAGAGGGACTAGCGGGAGAAACCGGGGAGCTGTTTTTT
J gene: TRBJ2-1; D gene: TRBD1; clone size: NA; V gene: TRBV6-7; CDR3 protein: CASTVGQDDNEQFF; CDR3 DNA: TGTGCCAGCACTGTAGGACAGGACGACAATGAGCAGTTCTTC
J gene: TRBJ2-1; D gene: TRBD1; clone size: NA; V gene: TRBV5-4; CDR3 protein: CASSYDRVTYNEQFF; CDR3 DNA: TGTGCCAGCAGCTATGACAGGGTCACCTACAATGAGCAGTTCTTC
J gene: TRBJ1-1; D gene: TRBD1; clone size: NA; V gene: TRBV6-5; CDR3 protein: CASSSTRTGGNTEAFF; CDR3 DNA: TGTGCCAGCAGTTCTACCCGGACAGGGGGCAACACTGAAGCTTTCTTT
J gene: TRBJ2-7; D gene: NA; clone size: once; V gene: TRBV5-6; CDR3 protein: CASSFGGSDEQYF; CDR3 DNA: TGTGCCAGCAGCTTTGGGGGGTCCGACGAGCAGTACTTC
J gene: TRBJ2-7; D gene: TRBD2; clone size: NA; V gene: TRBV2; CDR3 protein: CASKREFDEQYF; CDR3 DNA: TGTGCCAGCAAGCGGGAGTTTGACGAGCAGTACTTC
J gene: TRBJ2-3; D gene: NA; clone size: NA; V gene: TRBV7-9; CDR3 protein: CASSRGGSLTDTQYF; CDR3 DNA: TGTGCCAGCAGTAGAGGTGGCAGTCTCACAGATACGCAGTATTTT
J gene: TRBJ1-4; D gene: NA; clone size: NA; V gene: TRBV2; CDR3 protein: CASKQIGTNEKLFF; CDR3 DNA: TGTGCCAGCAAACAGATTGGAACTAATGAAAAACTGTTTTTT
J gene: TRBJ2-5; D gene: TRBD2; clone size: NA; V gene: TRBV28; CDR3 protein: CASSFGGIGLGAGTQYF; CDR3 DNA: TGTGCCAGCAGTTTCGGGGGGATCGGTCTAGGAGCGGGGACCCAGTACTTC
J gene: TRBJ1-5; D gene: NA; clone size: NA; V gene: TRBV6-2/TRBV6-3; CDR3 protein: CASSTRREEGDNQPQHF; CDR3 DNA: TGTGCCAGCAGCACACGCAGGGAGGAGGGAGACAATCAGCCCCAGCATTTT
J gene: TRBJ2-5; D gene: TRBD1; clone size: NA; V gene: TRBV6-4; CDR3 protein: CASSAPFCLGQGGQETQYF; CDR3 DNA: TGTGCCAGCAGTGCCCCCTTTTGCCTCGGACAGGGAGGACAAGAGACCCAGTACTTC
J gene: TRBJ2-3; D gene: TRBD2; clone size: NA; V gene: TRBV7-2; CDR3 protein: CASSLMGLGSTSTDTQYF; CDR3 DNA: TGTGCCAGCAGCTTAATGGGACTAGGGAGTACTAGCACAGATACGCAGTATTTT
J gene: TRBJ1-6; D gene: NA; clone size: NA; V gene: TRBV18; CDR3 protein: CASSQLDSNSPLHF; CDR3 DNA: TGTGCCAGCTCACAACTGGACAGCAATTCACCCCTCCACTTT
J gene: TRBJ2-2; D gene: TRBD1; clone size: few; V gene: TRBV5-1; CDR3 protein: CASSPTGSNTGELFF; CDR3 DNA: TGCGCCAGCAGCCCGACAGGGTCGAACACCGGGGAGCTGTTTTTT
J gene: TRBJ1-2; D gene: NA; clone size: NA; V gene: TRBV2; CDR3 protein: CASRSDWGYGYTF; CDR3 DNA: TGTGCCAGCAGGTCGGACTGGGGTTATGGCTACACCTTC
J gene: TRBJ2-1; D gene: NA; clone size: few; V gene: TRBV5-1; CDR3 protein: CASSLVANEQFF; CDR3 DNA: TGCGCCAGCAGCTTGGTAGCCAATGAGCAGTTCTTC